The 8 T cell receptor beta chains below come from one sample, sequenced in a study of shared clonotypes between healthy human individuals. CD45RO negativity and positive selection for CCR7 defined naive CD8 cells, a population that excluded terminally differentiated effector memory CD45RA+ cells. TCRdb keeps only in-frame clones here, not all; method: immunoSEQ multiplex PCR. The table lists roughly 770,000 clones, just over 95% of them singletons, with about 0.21% in the top ten. Sequencing was performed on naive CD8+ T cells sorted from blood. Receptor source: a man between 25 and 39 years old in good health.

V gene TRBV27 combines with J gene TRBJ2-7, with D hard to call. CDR1 and CDR2 from the germline V gene are MNHEY and SMNVEV (reference sequence). V lost 6 bases to trimming and J lost 1 base, with 10 bases between them. The length of the CDR3 is 13 residues. The CDR3 loop is CASSYIGSYEQYF. The CDR3 bases are TGTGCCAGCAGCTATATCGGGTCCTACGAGCAGTACTTC.

This chain joins TRBV30 and TRBJ2-7, with D possibly TRBD2 on 5 matching bases. V lost 2 bases, J lost 3 bases, and 14 bases lay in between. This CDR3 comprises 14 residues. Germline lookup yields CDR1 GTSNPN and CDR2 SVGIG (reference sequence). The CDR3 DNA reads as TGTGCCTGGAGTCCGGAACTAGTGGGCTACGAGCAGTACTTC. Translated: CAWSPELVGYEQYF.

The V and J genes are TRBV6-5 and TRBJ2-7; D is undetermined. V was shortened by 6 bases and J by 5 bases, with 8 bases between the two germline ends. Germline-derived CDR1 and CDR2 are MNHEY and SVGAGI. The CDR3 contains 11 residues. Here the CDR3 DNA reads TGTGCCAGCAGCCATCTAAACGAGCAGTACTTC. Its translation: CASSHLNEQYF.

The chain combines TRBV27 with TRBJ2-6; 7 bases agree with TRBD2. V was clipped by 7 bases and J by 2 bases; unmatched bases: 5. CDR1 MNHEY and CDR2 SMNVEV come from the germline V gene (reference sequence). This CDR3 is 15 amino acids long. The CDR3 region is CASNPGGTGANVLTF. As DNA, the CDR3 is TGTGCCAGCAATCCGGGAGGTACTGGGGCCAACGTCCTGACTTTC.

The V and J genes are TRBV27 and TRBJ1-5; D gene unclear. Germline-derived CDR1 and CDR2 are MNHEY and SMNVEV (reference sequence). Between the trimmed V and J ends, which lost 4 bases and 6 bases, there was a span of 7 bases. The length of the CDR3 is 12 residues. CDR3: CASSSGVQPQHF. CDR3 in DNA: TGTGCCAGCAGTTCTGGGGTTCAGCCCCAGCATTTT.

The chain combines TRBV9 with TRBJ2-7; 7 nucleotides line up with TRBD2. CDR1 is SGDLS, CDR2 YYNGEE, per germline. J was trimmed by 1 base and V by 7 bases; bases with no gene match: 11. This CDR3 contains 15 residues. The CDR3 DNA reads TGTGCCAGCTCGCCCAGTAGCGGGCCGTCCTACGAGCAGTACTTC. It codes for CASSPSSGPSYEQYF.

The chain carries TRBV5-1 and TRBJ2-7; 8 nucleotides align to TRBD1. The CDR3 extends over 16 amino acids. CDR1 is SGHRS, CDR2 YFSETQ, per germline. Trimming removed 3 bases from V and 3 bases from J; junction bases left unmatched: 11. CDR3 sequence reads: CASSYGPGQENYEQYF. CDR3 DNA sequence: TGCGCCAGCAGCTATGGTCCGGGACAGGAAAACTACGAGCAGTACTTC. Together with reference TRBV5-1 and TRBJ2-7, the CDR3 gives the full variable domain: KAGVTQTPRYLIKTRGQQVTLSCSPISGHRSVSWYQQTPGQGLQFLFEYFSETQRNKGNFPGRFSGRQFSNSRSEMNVSTLELGDSALYLCASSYGPGQENYEQYFGPGTRLTVT.

The rearrangement uses TRBV29-1 and TRBJ1-2, with TRBD1 as a possible D gene (5 bases). This CDR3 has 14 residues. Germline loops: CDR1 SQVTM, CDR2 ANQGSEA. Between the trimmed V and J ends, which lost 4 bases and 1 base, there was a span of 13 bases. In DNA form, the CDR3 reads TGCAGCGTTGCAGGGCAGACAATTAACTATGGCTACACCTTC. Protein product: CSVAGQTINYGYTF.